Shown below are 13 T cell receptor beta chains from a single sample sequenced in a study of T cell changes during pregnancy in multiple sclerosis. Clones were sequenced by immunoSEQ multiplex PCR, and TCRdb holds only the in-frame ones, with some missing. The sample lists under 80,000 clones, roughly 94% occurring once. The sequencing used peripheral blood, collected in the third trimester of pregnancy. These receptors were obtained from a female donor with multiple sclerosis, enrolled in a pregnancy study.

The CDR3 loop reads CAWSAQGEQFF. In DNA, the CDR3 is TGTGCCTGGAGTGCTCAGGGTGAGCAGTTCTTC. The chain uses TRBV30 and TRBJ2-1; tentatively, D is TRBD1 (5 bases). CDR3 length: 11 residues. The V end lost 1 base, the J end lost 9 bases, and 7 bases lay between the germline ends. The V gene's germline CDR1 is GTSNPN and CDR2 SVGIG (reference sequence). Full variable domain (rest looked up from reference TRBV30 and TRBJ2-1): SQTIHQWPATLVQPVGSPLSLECTVEGTSNPNLYWYRQAAGRGLQLLFYSVGIGQISSEVPQNLSASRPQDRQFILSSKKLLLSDSGFYLCAWSAQGEQFFGPGTRLTVL.

The rearrangement joins TRBV7-2 to TRBJ1-2, with TRBD1 as a possible D gene (5 bases). Germline V gene data show CDR1 as SGHTA and CDR2 as FQGNSA. The CDR3 is 12 amino acids. V lost 11 bases, J lost 8 bases, and 18 bases lay in between. The CDR3 DNA sequence: TGTGCCGCAGCAAGGGGCGGGGTGGGCTACACCTTC. The encoded protein is CAAARGGVGYTF. Using reference TRBV7-2 and TRBJ1-2 for the parts outside the CDR3, the full variable domain is GAGVSQSPSNKVTEKGKDVELRCDPISGHTALYWYRQSLGQGLEFLIYFQGNSAPDKSGLPSDRFSAERTGGSVSTLTIQRTQQEDSAVYLCAAARGGVGYTFGSGTRLTVV.

V gene TRBV11-3 combines with J gene TRBJ2-7; 10 bases match TRBD2. CDR3 length equals 15 residues. The V and J ends lost 1 base and 1 base, in that order; junction bases with no gene match: 1. Germline V gene data show CDR1 as SGHNT and CDR2 as YENEEA. The CDR3 reads CASSLVAGGSYEQYF. DNA of the CDR3: TGTGCCAGCAGCTTAGTAGCGGGGGGATCCTACGAGCAGTACTTC.

The chain uses TRBV5-8 and TRBJ1-4, with 10 positions matching TRBD1. The CDR3 has 13 amino acids. CDR1 and CDR2 (germline): SGHTS, YDEGEE. V shed 5 bases, J shed 10 bases, and the junction held 5 bases outside the gene matches. The CDR3 bases are TGTGCCAGCAGTTCGACAGGGGGCGGAAAACTGTTTTTT. Amino acids: CASSSTGGGKLFF.

Only a few counts were recorded for this clone. J is TRBJ2-7 and V is TRBV6-1, with 7 bases aligning to TRBD1. Looked up from germline, CDR1 is MNHNS and CDR2 is SASEGT. J lost 7 bases, V lost 4 bases, and 16 bases had no gene match. The CDR3 loop spans 16 amino acids. The CDR3 region is CASSGTWVGGRGEQYF. CDR3 in DNA: TGTGCCAGCAGTGGGACCTGGGTCGGAGGCAGGGGGGAGCAGTACTTC.

This clone was picked up one time. The rearrangement links TRBV2 to TRBJ2-4; 9 bases are shared with TRBD1. J gave up 6 bases and V 6 bases, and 6 bases lay outside the gene matches. The CDR3 consists of 14 residues. The germline gives CDR1 SNHLY, CDR2 FYNNEI. This CDR3 is CASSEGQGLNIQYF. The CDR3 bases are TGTGCCAGCAGCGAGGGACAGGGTCTAAACATTCAGTACTTC.

This clone is a singleton in its sample. The chain joins TRBV7-2 to TRBJ2-7; 8 positions match TRBD2. The V segment lost 3 bases and the J segment 0 bases; nucleotides outside the gene matches: 7. The CDR3 contains 16 residues. Germline CDR1 and CDR2: SGHTA and FQGNSA. The CDR3 DNA follows: TGTGCCAGCAGCTTCACGAGTAGCGGGGCCTCCTACGAGCAGTACTTC. This gives the protein CASSFTSSGASYEQYF.

The chain carries TRBV11-3 and TRBJ1-1; D is uncertain. Trimming shortened V by 5 bases and J by 0 bases, and 7 bases separated the two germline ends. The CDR3 runs 13 residues. From germline, CDR1 is SGHNT and CDR2 YENEEA. CDR3 region: CASSLRVNTEAFF. CDR3 coding DNA: TGTGCCAGCAGCCTTCGGGTGAACACTGAAGCTTTCTTT.

The V call is TRBV5-6, the J call TRBJ2-1, with a tentative D call TRBD2 (6 bases). The CDR3 length is 15 residues. The germline V gene has CDR1 SGHDT and CDR2 YYEEEE. V was trimmed by 2 bases and J by 3 bases, leaving 12 bases between them. In DNA, the CDR3 is TGTGCCAGCAGCTTTCGGGACTCCTACTACAATGAGCAGTTCTTC. Translation gives CASSFRDSYYNEQFF.

The chain combines TRBV30 with TRBJ2-1; possible D gene TRBD1, 6 bases. V lost 3 bases and J lost 15, with 15 bases in between. The CDR3 is 11 amino acids. Germline V gives CDR1 GTSNPN, CDR2 SVGIG (reference sequence). CDR3 sequence: CAWSHEGHWFF. The CDR3 bases are TGTGCCTGGAGCCACGAGGGACATTGGTTCTTC.

The CDR3 DNA follows: TGTGCCAGCAGTCACTGGGGTAGCGGGGGGGCCGATGAGCAGTTCTTC. It codes for CASSHWGSGGADEQFF. V and J are TRBV7-3 and TRBJ2-1; TRBD2 matches at 11 bases. Germline loops: CDR1 SGHTA, CDR2 FQGTGA. Unmatched junction bases numbered 12, after V lost 6 bases and J lost 8 bases. This CDR3 is built from 16 residues.

This sequence joins TRBV2 and TRBJ2-5; TRBD2 matches 16 bases. The CDR3 runs 16 residues. V shed 5 bases, J shed 4 bases, and the junction held 4 bases outside the gene matches. CDR1 and CDR2 from the germline V gene are SNHLY and FYNNEI. CDR3 sequence reads: CASSKGLAGGLETQYF. The CDR3 coding sequence is TGTGCCAGCAGTAAGGGACTAGCGGGGGGGCTAGAGACCCAGTACTTC.

This chain links TRBV5-1 with TRBJ2-2, with TRBD2 matching over 8 bases. This CDR3 has 15 residues. V shed 0 bases and J 8 bases; nucleotides not matched to a gene: 6. Looked up from germline, CDR1 is SGHRS and CDR2 is YFSETQ. The CDR3 DNA reads TGCGCCAGCAGCTTGGCCGGGGGGGCGTCAGGGGAGCTGTTTTTT. Amino acids: CASSLAGGASGELFF. The full variable domain, with the rest looked up from reference TRBV5-1 and TRBJ2-2, is KAGVTQTPRYLIKTRGQQVTLSCSPISGHRSVSWYQQTPGQGLQFLFEYFSETQRNKGNFPGRFSGRQFSNSRSEMNVSTLELGDSALYLCASSLAGGASGELFFGEGSRLTVL.